The clone carrying this T cell receptor beta chain was observed a handful of times. No antigen is known for it. TCRdb redid the calling of the reads with MiXCR, one entry per CDR3 protein. The sample lists some 940,000 distinct CDR3 sequences; around 32% were seen once. CDR3 length: 14 residues. Germline V gene data show CDR1 as MNHEY and CDR2 as SMNVEV (reference sequence). The ends lost 6 bases at V and 2 bases at J; junction bases unmatched: 3. The data originate from a study of T cell repertoires in cytomegalovirus infection. Study at large: In the study, CMV epitopes included recently identified HLA-C-restricted and well-studied HLA-B-restricted ones. Carrying CMV and the relevant HLA type showed in public TCR beta signatures.

Study conclusions and caveats: Cumulated frequencies of public TCR beta families served to identify carriers of CMV plus the relevant HLA.

This clonotype was sampled from a human donor in good health (CMV status not recorded). Some clones in this sample may be carry-over from other donors' samples. The material sequenced was cultured CD8+ T cells from PBMCs, taken from culture after CMV antigen stimulation. The chain recombines TRBV27 with TRBJ2-1, with TRBD1 identical over 8 bases. This CDR3 reads CASSSTGAYNEQFF. The CDR3 bases are TGTGCCAGCAGCTCGACAGGGGCCTACAATGAGCAGTTCTTC.